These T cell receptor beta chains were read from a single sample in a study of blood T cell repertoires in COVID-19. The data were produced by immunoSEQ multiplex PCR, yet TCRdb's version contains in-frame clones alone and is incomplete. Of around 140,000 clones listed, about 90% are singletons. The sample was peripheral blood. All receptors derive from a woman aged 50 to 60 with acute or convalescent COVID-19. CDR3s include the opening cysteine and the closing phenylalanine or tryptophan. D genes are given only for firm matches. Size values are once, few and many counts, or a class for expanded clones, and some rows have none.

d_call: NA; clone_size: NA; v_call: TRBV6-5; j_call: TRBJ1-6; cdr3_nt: TGTGCCAGCAGTTTACGGGCAGAGGGTAATTCACCCCTCCACTTT; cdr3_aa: CASSLRAEGNSPLHF
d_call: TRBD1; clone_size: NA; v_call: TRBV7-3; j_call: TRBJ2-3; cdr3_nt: TGTGCCAGCAGCTTGGGGACAGGGGAGATAGATACGCAGTATTTT; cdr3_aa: CASSLGTGEIDTQYF
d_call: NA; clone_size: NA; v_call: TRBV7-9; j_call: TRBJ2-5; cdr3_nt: TGTGCCAGCAGCTTAGCGGCGGGGTCTAACCTCCAAGAGACCCAGTACTTC; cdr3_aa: CASSLAAGSNLQETQYF
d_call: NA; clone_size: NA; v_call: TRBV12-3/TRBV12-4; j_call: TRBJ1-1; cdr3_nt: TGTGCCAGCAGTCTTCACAGGGTAGGAGCTTTCTTT; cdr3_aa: CASSLHRVGAFF
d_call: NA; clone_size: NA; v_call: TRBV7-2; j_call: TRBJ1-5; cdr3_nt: TGTGCCAGCCCGCACGTTAGGGGATTGGGACAGCCCCAGCATTTT; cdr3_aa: CASPHVRGLGQPQHF
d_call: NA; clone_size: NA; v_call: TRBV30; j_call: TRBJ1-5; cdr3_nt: TGTGCCTGGAGTGTTTGGGGGGGTGATCAGCCCCAGCATTTT; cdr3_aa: CAWSVWGGDQPQHF
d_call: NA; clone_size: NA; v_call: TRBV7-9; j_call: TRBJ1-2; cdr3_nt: TGTGCCAGCAGCTTAGAGTCAGGGGTTGGCGGCTACACCTTC; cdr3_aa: CASSLESGVGGYTF
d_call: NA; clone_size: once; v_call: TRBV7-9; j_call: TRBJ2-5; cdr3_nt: TGTGCCAGCAGCTACATATCCGAAGAGACCCAGTACTTC; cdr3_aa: CASSYISEETQYF
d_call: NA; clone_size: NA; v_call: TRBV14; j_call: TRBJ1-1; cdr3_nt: TGTGCCAGCAGCCCTATGACAGGCATGAACACTGAAGCTTTCTTT; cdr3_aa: CASSPMTGMNTEAFF
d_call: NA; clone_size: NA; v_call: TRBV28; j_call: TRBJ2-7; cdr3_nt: TGTGCCAGCAGTACACCGTTCTACGAGCAGTACTTC; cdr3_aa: CASSTPFYEQYF
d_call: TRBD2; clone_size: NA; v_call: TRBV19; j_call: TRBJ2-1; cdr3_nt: TGTGCCAGTAGTTTGGCTAGCGGGAGGAATGAGCAGTTCTTC; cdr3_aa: CASSLASGRNEQFF
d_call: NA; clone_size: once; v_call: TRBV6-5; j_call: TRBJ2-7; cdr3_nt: TGTGCCAGCAGTTACTCCACGGGCGAGCAGTACTTC; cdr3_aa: CASSYSTGEQYF
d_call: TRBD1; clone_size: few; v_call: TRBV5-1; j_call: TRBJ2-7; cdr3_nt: TGCGCCAGCAGCTTGGCCGATCCCCAGGGGGCCTACGAGCAGTACTTC; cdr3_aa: CASSLADPQGAYEQYF
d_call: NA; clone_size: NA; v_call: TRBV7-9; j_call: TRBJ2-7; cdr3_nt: TGTGCCAGCAGCTTAGATGCAGGCACCTACGAGCAGTACTTC; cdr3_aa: CASSLDAGTYEQYF
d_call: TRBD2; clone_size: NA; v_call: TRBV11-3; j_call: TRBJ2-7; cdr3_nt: TGTGCCAGCAGCTTAGATTCCCCCCGGCGGGAGCACTGCGAGCAGTACTTC; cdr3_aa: CASSLDSPRREHCEQYF
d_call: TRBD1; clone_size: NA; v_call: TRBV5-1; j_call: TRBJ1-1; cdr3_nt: TGCGCCAGCAGCTGGGGGACAGGGGTATTGGGCACTGAAGCTTTCTTT; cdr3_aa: CASSWGTGVLGTEAFF
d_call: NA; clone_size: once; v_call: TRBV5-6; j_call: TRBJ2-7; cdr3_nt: TGTGCCAGCAGCTCCGCCGGGGGCTACGAGCAGTACTTC; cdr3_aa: CASSSAGGYEQYF
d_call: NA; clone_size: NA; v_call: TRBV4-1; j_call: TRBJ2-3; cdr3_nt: TGCGCCAGCAGCCCCTTGAGGGTCCCCACAGATACGCAGTATTTT; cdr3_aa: CASSPLRVPTDTQYF
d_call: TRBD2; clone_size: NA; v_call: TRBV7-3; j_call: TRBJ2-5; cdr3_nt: TGTGCCAGCAGCCGGACTAGCGGGGCTCCCAGGGAGACCCAGTACTTC; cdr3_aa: CASSRTSGAPRETQYF
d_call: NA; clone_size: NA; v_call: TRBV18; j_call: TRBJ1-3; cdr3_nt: TGTGCCAGCTCACGGACATCTCCTGGACACACCATATATTTT; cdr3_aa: CASSRTSPGHTIYF
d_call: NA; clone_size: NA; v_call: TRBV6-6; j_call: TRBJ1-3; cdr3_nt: TGTGCCAGCAGCAACACAGGGACGGGAAACACCATATATTTT; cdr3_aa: CASSNTGTGNTIYF
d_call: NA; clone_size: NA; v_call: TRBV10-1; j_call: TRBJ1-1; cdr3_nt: TGCGCCAGCAGAGACTCCTACGGGACTGAAGCTTTCTTT; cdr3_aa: CASRDSYGTEAFF
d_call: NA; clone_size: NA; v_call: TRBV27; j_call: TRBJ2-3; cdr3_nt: TGTGCCAGCAGTTCAACCTACAGGGTAACCACAGATACGCAGTATTTT; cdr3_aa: CASSSTYRVTTDTQYF
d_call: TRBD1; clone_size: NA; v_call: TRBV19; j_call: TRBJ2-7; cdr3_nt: TGTGCCAGTAGTCGGGACAGATTCTACGAGCAGTACTTC; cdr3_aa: CASSRDRFYEQYF
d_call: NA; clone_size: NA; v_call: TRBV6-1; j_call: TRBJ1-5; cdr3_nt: TGTGCCAGCAGTGAAGGGCCTTATAGCAATCAGCCCCAGCATTTT; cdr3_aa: CASSEGPYSNQPQHF
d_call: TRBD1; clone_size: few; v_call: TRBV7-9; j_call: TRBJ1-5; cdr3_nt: TGTGCCAGCAGTCCTGTCGGGACAGGAAATCAGCCCCAGCATTTT; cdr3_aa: CASSPVGTGNQPQHF
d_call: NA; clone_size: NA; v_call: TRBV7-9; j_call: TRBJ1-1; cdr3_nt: TGTGCCAGCAGCTTAGGCTCAGGGAAAAAGGCTTTCTTT; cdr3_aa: CASSLGSGKKAFF
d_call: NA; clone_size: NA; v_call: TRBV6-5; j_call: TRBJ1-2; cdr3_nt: TGTGCCAGTCAGATTGAGGGCGCCTACTATGGCTACACCTTC; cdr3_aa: CASQIEGAYYGYTF
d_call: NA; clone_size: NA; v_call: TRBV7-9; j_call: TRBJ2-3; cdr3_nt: TGTGCCAGCAGCTGGCATGGCACAGATACGCAGTATTTT; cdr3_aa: CASSWHGTDTQYF
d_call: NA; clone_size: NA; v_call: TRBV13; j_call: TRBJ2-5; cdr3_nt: TGTGCCAGCAGCCAAACTAGGGAGCGCGGCGGGGAGACCCAGTACTTC; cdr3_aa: CASSQTRERGGETQYF
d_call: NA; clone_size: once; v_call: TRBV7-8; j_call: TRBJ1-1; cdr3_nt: TGTGCCAGCAGCTCAGGGTCACCTCCTTACACTGAAGCTTTCTTT; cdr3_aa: CASSSGSPPYTEAFF
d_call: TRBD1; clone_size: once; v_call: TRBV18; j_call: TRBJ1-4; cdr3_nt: TGTGCCAGCTCACCGGAAGGGACAGGGAGCGAAAAACTGTTTTTT; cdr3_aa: CASSPEGTGSEKLFF
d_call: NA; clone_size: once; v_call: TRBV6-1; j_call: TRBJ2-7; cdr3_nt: TGTGCCAGCAGTGAACCCGGGGTCGGAAACCCCTACGAGCAGTACTTC; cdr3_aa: CASSEPGVGNPYEQYF
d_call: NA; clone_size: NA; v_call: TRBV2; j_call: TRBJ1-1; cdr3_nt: TGTGCCAGCAGTGAGGCCCCACTGAACACTGAAGCTTTCTTT; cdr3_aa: CASSEAPLNTEAFF
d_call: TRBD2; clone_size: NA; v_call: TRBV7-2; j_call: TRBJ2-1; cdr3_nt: TGTGCCAGCAGCGTGGGGACTAGCGGGGGGGCTTTGGACAATGAGCAGTTCTTC; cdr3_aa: CASSVGTSGGALDNEQFF
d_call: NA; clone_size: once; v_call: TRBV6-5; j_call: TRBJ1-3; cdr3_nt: TGTGCCAGCAGTTCTCAGTATCAACGCAACACCATATATTTT; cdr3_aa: CASSSQYQRNTIYF
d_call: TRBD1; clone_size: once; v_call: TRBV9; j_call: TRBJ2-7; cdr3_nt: TGTGCCAGCAGCGTAGATTGGGACAGGTGGGGACCGGCCGAGCAGTACTTC; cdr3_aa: CASSVDWDRWGPAEQYF
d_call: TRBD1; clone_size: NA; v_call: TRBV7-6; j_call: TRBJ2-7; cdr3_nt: TGTGCCAGCAGCTTACTACAGGGGGCTCGCGAGCAGTACTTC; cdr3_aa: CASSLLQGAREQYF
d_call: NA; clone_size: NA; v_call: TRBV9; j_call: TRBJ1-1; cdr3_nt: TGTGCCAGCAGCGTAACACAGATTCCGGAACCTGAAGCTTTCTTT; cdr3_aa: CASSVTQIPEPEAFF
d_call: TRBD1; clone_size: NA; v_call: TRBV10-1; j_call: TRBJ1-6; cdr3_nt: TGCGCCAGCAGTCAGGACAGGGTTGATTCACCCCTCCACTTT; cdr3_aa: CASSQDRVDSPLHF
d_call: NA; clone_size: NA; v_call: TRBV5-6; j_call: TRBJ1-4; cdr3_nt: TGTGCCAGCAGCACCGGGTCCCCGGTAGAACTGTTTTTT; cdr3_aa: CASSTGSPVELFF
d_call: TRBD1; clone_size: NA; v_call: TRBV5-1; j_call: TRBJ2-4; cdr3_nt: TGCGCCACCTCTTTCGACAGGGAAGGTATTCAGTACTTC; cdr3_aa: CATSFDREGIQYF
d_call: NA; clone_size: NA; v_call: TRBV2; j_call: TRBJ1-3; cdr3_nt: TGTGCCAGCAGTGGGAGTGGAAACACCATATATTTT; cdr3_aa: CASSGSGNTIYF
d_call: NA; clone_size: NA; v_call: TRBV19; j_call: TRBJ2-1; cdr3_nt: TGTGCCAGTAGTTTTGGCGGGACTTACAATGAGCAGTTCTTC; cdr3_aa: CASSFGGTYNEQFF
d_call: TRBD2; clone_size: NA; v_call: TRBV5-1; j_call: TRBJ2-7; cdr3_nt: TGCGCCAGCACCCCCAAGGTAGCGGGGAACTCCTACGAGCAGTACTTC; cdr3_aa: CASTPKVAGNSYEQYF
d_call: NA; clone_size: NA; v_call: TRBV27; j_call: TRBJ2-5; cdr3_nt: TGTGCCAGCAGTTTGAGGGTGGGGTACCAAGAGACCCAGTACTTC; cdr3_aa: CASSLRVGYQETQYF
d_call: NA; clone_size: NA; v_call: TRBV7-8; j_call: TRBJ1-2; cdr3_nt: TGTGCCAGCAGCTTAGACATGAACTATGGCTACACCTTC; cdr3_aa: CASSLDMNYGYTF
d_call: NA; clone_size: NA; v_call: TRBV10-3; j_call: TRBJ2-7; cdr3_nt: TGTGCCATCAGTGATTACTACGAGCAGTACTTC; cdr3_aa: CAISDYYEQYF
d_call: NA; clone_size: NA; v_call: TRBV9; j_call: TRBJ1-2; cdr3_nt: TGTGCCAGCAGCGTCGGGACACAGGAAGACTATGGCTACACCTTC; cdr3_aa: CASSVGTQEDYGYTF
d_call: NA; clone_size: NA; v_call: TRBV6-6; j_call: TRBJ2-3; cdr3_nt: TGTGCCAGCAGGAGAGCGGGCCCTAGCACAGATACGCAGTATTTT; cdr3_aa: CASRRAGPSTDTQYF
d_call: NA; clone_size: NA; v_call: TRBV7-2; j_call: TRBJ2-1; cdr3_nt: TGTGCCAGCAGCTTAGGCTGGTTGGTAGATTCATATGAGCAGTTCTTC; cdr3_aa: CASSLGWLVDSYEQFF
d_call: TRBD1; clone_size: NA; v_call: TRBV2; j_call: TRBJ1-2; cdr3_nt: TGTGCCAGCAGTGAAGCCACAGGGGCCCAAGGCTACACCTTC; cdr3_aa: CASSEATGAQGYTF
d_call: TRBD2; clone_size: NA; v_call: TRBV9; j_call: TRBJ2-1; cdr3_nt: TGTGCCAGCAGCGGGGGACTAGCGGTTAACAATGAGCAGTTCTTC; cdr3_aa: CASSGGLAVNNEQFF
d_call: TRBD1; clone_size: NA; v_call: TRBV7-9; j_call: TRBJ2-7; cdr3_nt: TGTGCCAGCAAAATCACAGGGGCCTACGAGCAGTACTTC; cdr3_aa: CASKITGAYEQYF
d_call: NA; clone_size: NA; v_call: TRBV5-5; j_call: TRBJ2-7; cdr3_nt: TGTGCCAGCAGCTTAAACCTAGACTACGAGCAGTACTTC; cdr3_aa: CASSLNLDYEQYF